This T cell receptor (beta chain) was sequenced in a study of cytomegalovirus exposure and HLA in healthy donors (dated by TCRdb to about 2017). Describing the broader study: According to an earlier analysis of around 600 of the donors, some 170 million T cells yielded over 90 million unique TCR beta sequences and 276 Gb of sequence data. High-throughput TCR immunosequencing, statistical association of individual TCRs with disease status, and machine learning were combined to predict cytomegalovirus infection status. The T cell repertoires of about 700 subjects were profiled by immunosequencing and related to cytomegalovirus serostatus. Alongside the repertoire data, information on donor age, sex, ethnicity and CMV serostatus was compiled. Every discovery cohort repertoire had been produced on one sequencing platform. An earlier analysis of a few hundred of the donors applied high-throughput TCR beta sequencing to assess whether each TCR beta V gene segment acted as functional or pseudogenic. In the later analysis, no new phenotypic data were used to find candidate immune exposures; instead, reliance was placed on TCR beta sequences and their occurrence across donors. Besides the first cohort of roughly 660 subjects, a separate validation cohort made up of roughly 130 different subjects was used. The study was designed to test whether signatures of past pathogen exposure could be identified by cataloging public T cell receptors. Typing coverage differed by locus: A, B, C, DRB1 and DQB1 were typed in roughly 620-630 donors, DQA1 in 522, DPA1 in around 580, and DPB1 in 472. Both class I and class II loci were covered by HLA typing, at four-digit resolution. The genetic ancestry cluster associated with self-reported Caucasian donors included 81% of the 300 to 450 genotyped donors. Roughly five DR-DQ haplotypes were handled as single units for association and clustering because linkage in the cohort was strong. To study patterns of TCR occurrence, a later analysis re-analyzed previously published TCR beta repertoires from 500 to 850 donors and added high-resolution HLA genotyping. On average, roughly 250,000 unique TCR beta nucleotide sequences were sequenced per donor among some 420 genotyped donors of the cohort, with about 19% of those sequences being non-productive. Around 320 gigabases of sequencing data and tens of millions of unique TCR sequences were included in an early release covering several hundred HLA-typed donors. A later genetic analysis took genome-wide SNP genotypes for about 65% of the roughly 670 donors and used that subset as a discovery cohort. Overall study outcomes, separate from this receptor: Strong co-occurrence of HLA alleles, especially DR and DQ, made assigning TCR associations to individual alleles difficult. According to a later analysis, parvovirus B19, influenza, CMV and Epstein-Barr virus appeared linked to several top co-occurrence clusters. The authors suggested that the approach could potentially be generalized to other disease states and immunological phenotypes. The earlier analysis of 587 of the donors excluded 15 to 20 rarely observed V segments, including chromosome 9 orphons, because counts were too low. Compared with equally common non-associated chains, HLA-associated TCR beta chains in a later analysis were more clonally expanded and had lower generation probabilities. The presence/absence analyses assumed that sequencing depth was roughly uniform across donors, and that assumption may not be true. In a later analysis, TCR association rates were found to vary across HLA loci, with the most associated TCRs seen for DRB1 alleles and the fewest for HLA-C alleles. Specific HLA alleles were associated with roughly 17,000 TCR beta sequences at a false discovery rate of 0.05 in a later analysis. Across donors, most TCR sequences were observed very rarely, whereas some public TCRs were present in many individuals. Because the 87-base-pair reads could not distinguish some IMGT-functional V segments, including TRBV6-2 and TRBV6-3, those segments were excluded. Linkage disequilibrium might explain the correlated functional status among segregating V segments, but an unknown experimental factor could not be ruled out. In the study, 164 TCR beta chains were listed as associated with cytomegalovirus. HLA typing was unavailable for some donors at each locus, so association tests used only the typed subset. Broadly in line with IMGT annotations, most TCR beta V segments showed up in productive rearrangements about 90% or about 30% of the time in an earlier analysis of a few hundred of the donors. The only immune exposure information available for the cohort was CMV serostatus. Cytomegalovirus status was reported to be diagnosed by the classifier with high specificity and sensitivity in both the original and validation cohorts. In a later genetic analysis, a missense DCLRE1C variant was associated with V-gene and J-gene trimming of TCR beta chains, and the association was replicated in an independent cohort. A cluster of highly shared sequence variants was judged likely to be a technical artifact of the sequencing pipeline. According to a later analysis, most CMV-associated TCR beta chains appeared to be HLA-restricted, and the HLA associations seemed to be driven largely by CMV exposure. In a later genetic analysis, fewer N-insertions in productive TCRs were reported among donors in an Asian-associated ancestry cluster than the roughly 640-donor mean. Three of the identified cytomegalovirus-associated TCR beta chains were confirmed in vitro to be specific for cytomegalovirus antigens. This cohort had only TCR beta chains sequenced, and the lack of alpha or paired-chain data limited which features could be detected. A further reported finding was that TCR beta sequences accurately predicted the HLA-A and HLA-B alleles for most subjects in the first cohort.

This clone was seen once. Its target antigen remains unknown. No base-level quality is on record; no much larger clone is a single base apart. Library preparation employed the immunoSEQ multiplex PCR assay. For the multiplex PCR, a mixture combining 60 forward primers for TCR Vbeta segments and 13 reverse primers for TCR Jbeta segments was used. The CDR3 region of rearranged TCR beta genes was amplified from genomic DNA by a multiplex PCR assay. The Illumina HiSeq System was used to sequence the amplified TCR beta libraries as 87-base-pair reads. On the authors' methods: A later analysis tallied roughly 76 million unique TCR beta chains across the 666 repertoires, and around 10 million of those chains were shared by two or more donors. A nearest-neighbor algorithm error-corrected the raw reads and collapsed the reads into unique sequences, merging closely related sequences to remove PCR and sequencing errors. Alignment of CDR3 sequences to IMGT reference sequences was used to assign V, D and J gene segments. Each retained sequence needed at least a six-nucleotide match to both a V gene segment and a J gene segment. A rearrangement counted as productive if the CDR3 had no stop codons and remained in frame with V and J, and every other rearrangement counted as non-productive. CDR3 was defined according to IMGT convention as the region running from the second conserved V-encoded cysteine to the conserved J-encoded phenylalanine. The earlier analysis of 550 to 650 of the donors excluded any sequence lacking an unambiguous match to a single V gene segment. In an earlier analysis of 587 of the donors, V segments were called functional above 56.7% productive rearrangements and were called segregating when the between-donor standard deviation exceeded 5%. A statistical classification framework was built for diagnosing cytomegalovirus status from the catalog of TCR beta chain sequences. V and J gene assignment, in a later analysis, came from comparing TCR nucleotide sequences with IMGT/GENE-DB human TR gene sequences. The TCRdist pipeline was used in a later analysis to assign CDR3 sequences and most-parsimonious VDJ recombination scenarios. In a later analysis, each TCR beta chain was defined by its CDR3 amino acid sequence together with its V-gene family, and reads without a unique V-gene family were excluded. A later analysis removed roughly 590 highly shared, low-generation-probability nucleotide sequences to deal with suspected cross-contamination and a sequencing artifact. In a later analysis, a clonal expansion index for each public chain was calculated from normalized within-repertoire ranks of inferred template counts. Generation probabilities in a later analysis came from a VDJ recombination model fitted to out-of-frame rearrangements, and those results were checked against IGoR. In a later analysis, hypergeometric tests were used to score TCR-TCR, TCR-HLA and TCR-CMV co-occurrence, with a repertoire-size bias correction applied to TCR pairs. A later analysis estimated false discovery rates by permuting HLA or CMV assignments 20 times. A later analysis grouped co-occurring TCRs with DBSCAN, adding TCRdist sequence similarity when clustering within HLA-allele-positive subsets. For co-occurrence clustering, repertoires with fewer than 30,000 or more than 120,000 public chains were excluded, along with about five repertoires with anomalous nucleotide sharing. Entries here come from immuneACCESS through TCRdb and include only in-frame sequences with V and J called. Some clones fail to appear in such tables; in the studies checked, an unresolved V gene covers under half of the shortfall, and the cause of the remainder is unknown. Clone size and the V and J calls come from that table; the DNA yielded D and trimming. The sample contains around 130,000 clones, over 60% of them found a single time. The ten largest clones capture roughly 2.7% of the sample.

According to the germline V gene (reference sequence), CDR1 reads GTSNPN and CDR2 reads SVGIG. The CDR3 runs 14 residues from the cysteine to the phenylalanine. The read is trimmed to its CDR3 DNA, 42 bases read in frame from base 1. Cut back by 4 bases and 5 bases, the V and J ends lie 17 bases apart. The cohort was made up of around 720 healthy bone marrow donors. At the time of sampling, every cohort member was nominally healthy, though immune exposures that went unrecorded were likely present. Of the approximately 700 cohort members, approximately 300 had a positive CMV serostatus and about 350 had a negative one, while no CMV serostatus was recorded for the donor. Every donor gave a peripheral blood sample, and the peripheral blood mononuclear cells from that sample were used for TCR beta sequencing. The Qiagen DNeasy Blood Extraction Kit was used to extract genomic DNA from the blood cell samples.

The specimen was PBMCs. The chain was built from TRBV30 and TRBJ2-5; matching of 6 bases hints at TRBD1 as the D gene. This receptor was taken from a human donor in good health. The CDR3 amino acid sequence is: CAWTTGWMGETQYF. DNA sequence: TGTGCCTGGACTACAGGGTGGATGGGGGAGACCCAGTACTTC. The CDR3 plus the reference TRBV30 and TRBJ2-5 genes for the other parts give the full variable domain: SQTIHQWPATLVQPVGSPLSLECTVEGTSNPNLYWYRQAAGRGLQLLFYSVGIGQISSEVPQNLSASRPQDRQFILSSKKLLLSDSGFYLCAWTTGWMGETQYFGPGTRLLVL.